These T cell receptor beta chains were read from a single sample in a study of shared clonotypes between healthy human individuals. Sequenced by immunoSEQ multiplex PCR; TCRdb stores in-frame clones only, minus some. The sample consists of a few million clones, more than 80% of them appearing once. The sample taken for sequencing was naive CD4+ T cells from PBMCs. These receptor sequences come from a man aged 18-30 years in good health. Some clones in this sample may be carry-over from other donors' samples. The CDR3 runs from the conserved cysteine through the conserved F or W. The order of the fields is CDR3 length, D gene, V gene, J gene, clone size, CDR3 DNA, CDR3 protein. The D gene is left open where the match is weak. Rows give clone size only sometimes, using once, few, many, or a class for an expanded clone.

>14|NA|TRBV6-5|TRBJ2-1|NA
TGTGCCAGCCGTAGGTCCGGGGACTACAATGAGCAGTTCTTC
CASRRSGDYNEQFF
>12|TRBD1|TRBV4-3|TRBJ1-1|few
TGCGCCAGCAGCCAGGAGACAGGGGACGCTTTCTTT
CASSQETGDAFF
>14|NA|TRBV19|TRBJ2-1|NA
TGTGCCAGTAGTATATTGCAGGGGCGGAATGAGCAGTTCTTC
CASSILQGRNEQFF
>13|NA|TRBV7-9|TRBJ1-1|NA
TGTGCCAGCAGCGCCGCGGGCGGCACTGAAGCTTTCTTT
CASSAAGGTEAFF
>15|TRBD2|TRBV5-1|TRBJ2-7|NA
TGCGCCAGCAGCCCGACGACTAGCGGGACGGGGGAGCAGTACTTC
CASSPTTSGTGEQYF
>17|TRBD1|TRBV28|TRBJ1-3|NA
TGTGCCAGCACCTCCCCGTACGAGGGGGCGGGTGGAAACACCATATATTTT
CASTSPYEGAGGNTIYF
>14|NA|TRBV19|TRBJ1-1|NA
TGTGCCACCAAATTCGGGACGGAGAACACTGAAGCTTTCTTT
CATKFGTENTEAFF
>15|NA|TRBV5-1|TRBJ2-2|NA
TGCGCCAGCAGCTTGGCCGGCACAGTCACCGGGGAGCTGTTTTTT
CASSLAGTVTGELFF
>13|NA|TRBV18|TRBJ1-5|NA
TGTGCCAGCTCACTCACAGGGTTTCAGCCCCAGCATTTT
CASSLTGFQPQHF
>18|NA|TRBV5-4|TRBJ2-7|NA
TGTGCCAGCAGCTCTATGGGGGGCGGGGTTGGGACTATGTACGAGCAGTACTTC
CASSSMGGGVGTMYEQYF
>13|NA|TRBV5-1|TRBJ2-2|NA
TGCGCCAGCACTCGCCTCCAGGCCGGGGAGCTGTTTTTT
CASTRLQAGELFF
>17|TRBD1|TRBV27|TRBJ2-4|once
TGTGCCAGCAGTTCATTCGGACAGGGGCTAGCCAAAAACATTCAGTACTTC
CASSSFGQGLAKNIQYF
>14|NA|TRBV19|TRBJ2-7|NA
TGTGCCAGTAGTATTAACGGGGTGTACTACGAGCAGTACTTC
CASSINGVYYEQYF
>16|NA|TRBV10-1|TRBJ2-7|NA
TGCGCCAGCAGCCGCGTCCTGGGGGATCGGGGCTACGAGCAGTACTTC
CASSRVLGDRGYEQYF
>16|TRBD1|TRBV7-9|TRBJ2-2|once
TGTGCCAGCAGGTTATCGACAGGGCCGAACACCGGGGAGCTGTTTTTT
CASRLSTGPNTGELFF
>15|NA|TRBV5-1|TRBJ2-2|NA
TGCGCCAGCAGCTTGACCAGGGGGGACACCGGGGAGCTGTTTTTT
CASSLTRGDTGELFF
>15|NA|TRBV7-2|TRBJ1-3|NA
TGTGCCAGCAGCTTAGACGGCAGGGTGGGAAACACCATATATTTT
CASSLDGRVGNTIYF
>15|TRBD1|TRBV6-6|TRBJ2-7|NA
TGTGCCAGCAGTCCAGGGGGCGCCCCCGCCTACGAGCAGTACTTC
CASSPGGAPAYEQYF
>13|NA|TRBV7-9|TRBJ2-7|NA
TGTGCCAGCAGCTCAGGACAGTTTAACGAGCAGTACTTC
CASSSGQFNEQYF
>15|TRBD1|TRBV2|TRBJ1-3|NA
TGTGCCAGCAGTAAAGGGACAGGCTCTGGAAACACCATATATTTT
CASSKGTGSGNTIYF
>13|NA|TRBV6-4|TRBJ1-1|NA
TGTGCCAGCAGTGACTCAATGAACACTGAAGCTTTCTTT
CASSDSMNTEAFF
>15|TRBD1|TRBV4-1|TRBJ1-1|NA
TGCGCCAGCAGCCAGAAGACAGGGATGAACACTGAAGCTTTCTTT
CASSQKTGMNTEAFF
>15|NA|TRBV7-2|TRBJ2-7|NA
TGTGCCAGCAGCTTAGCTCCCCGAGGCGTGTACGAGCAGTACTTC
CASSLAPRGVYEQYF
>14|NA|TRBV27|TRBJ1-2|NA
TGTGCCAGCAAATCAGCGCGGGAAAACTATGGCTACACCTTC
CASKSARENYGYTF
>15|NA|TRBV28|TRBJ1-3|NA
TGTGCCAGCAGTTTGCAGGGCACTGGCGGAAACACCATATATTTT
CASSLQGTGGNTIYF
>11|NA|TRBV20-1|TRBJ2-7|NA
TGCGGGGGGTCTAGGTCCGGCGAGCAGTACTTC
CGGSRSGEQYF
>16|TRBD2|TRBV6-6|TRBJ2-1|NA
TGTGCCAGCAGTTACTGGGGGGCGGGAGGTTACAATGAGCAGTTCTTC
CASSYWGAGGYNEQFF
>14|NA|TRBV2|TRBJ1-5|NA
TGTGCCAGCAGTGGGTTAGCGGGCAATCAGCCCCAGCATTTT
CASSGLAGNQPQHF
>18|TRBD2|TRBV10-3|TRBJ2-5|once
TGTGCCACCAGTCCGGGACTAGCGGGAGGGCCAGGACGAGAGACCCAGTACTTC
CATSPGLAGGPGRETQYF
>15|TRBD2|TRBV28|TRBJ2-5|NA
TGTGCCAGCAGTTTCCCCGTTCTAGCGGGAGGTTCTCAGTACTTC
CASSFPVLAGGSQYF
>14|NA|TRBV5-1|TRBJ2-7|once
TGCGCCAGCAGATCCCTCACGAGCTCCTACGAGCAGTACTTC
CASRSLTSSYEQYF
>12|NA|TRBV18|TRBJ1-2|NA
TGTGCCAGCTCACCAGGAGGGGATGGCTACACCTTC
CASSPGGDGYTF
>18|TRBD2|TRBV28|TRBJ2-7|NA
TGTGCCAGCAGTTTAGTGGGCAGCCTAGCGGGATGGTCCTACGAGCAGTACTTC
CASSLVGSLAGWSYEQYF
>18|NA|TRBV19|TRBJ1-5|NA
TGTGCCAGTAGGAACCTCGAGGGCAGGGGCTCATACAATCAGCCCCAGCATTTT
CASRNLEGRGSYNQPQHF
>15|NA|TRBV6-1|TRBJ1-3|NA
TGTGCCAGCAGTCCAGGCGCCAGCTCTGGAAACACCATATATTTT
CASSPGASSGNTIYF